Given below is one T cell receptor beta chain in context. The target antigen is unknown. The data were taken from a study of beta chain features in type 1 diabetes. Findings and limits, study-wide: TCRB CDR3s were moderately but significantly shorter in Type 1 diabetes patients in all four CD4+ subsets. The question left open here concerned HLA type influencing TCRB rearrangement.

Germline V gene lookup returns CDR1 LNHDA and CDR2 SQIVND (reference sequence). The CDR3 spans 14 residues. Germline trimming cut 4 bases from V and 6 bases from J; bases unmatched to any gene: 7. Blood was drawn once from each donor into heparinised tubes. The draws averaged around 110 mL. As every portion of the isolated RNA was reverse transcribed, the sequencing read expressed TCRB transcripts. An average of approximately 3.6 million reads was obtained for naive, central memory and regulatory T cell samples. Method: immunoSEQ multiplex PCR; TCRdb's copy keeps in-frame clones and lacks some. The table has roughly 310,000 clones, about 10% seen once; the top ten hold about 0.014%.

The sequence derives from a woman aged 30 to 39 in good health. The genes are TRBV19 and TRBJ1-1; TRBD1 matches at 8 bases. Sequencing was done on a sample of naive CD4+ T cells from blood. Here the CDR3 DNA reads TGTGCCAGTAGTACGATGACAGGGGATGCTGAAGCTTTCTTT. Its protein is CASSTMTGDAEAFF.